What follows describes a single T cell receptor (beta chain). Its antigen is still unknown. The sample comes from a study of cytomegalovirus exposure and HLA in healthy donors. Amplification used 60 Vbeta primers and 13 Jbeta primers. Generated by immunoSEQ multiplex PCR, the TCRdb table keeps only in-frame clones and is missing some. Of 170,000 or so clones in the sample, around 88% were seen once. Study-wide results and caveats: It was reported in a later analysis that an Asian-associated ancestry cluster showed fewer N-insertions than the 666-donor mean.

CDR1 is SNHLY and CDR2 is FYNNEI in the germline V gene. With V trimmed by 4 bases and J by 0 bases, 3 bases remained unmatched. The CDR3 sequence is 15 residues long. The TCR was taken from a woman aged 18-29 years in good health and CMV-seronegative. Sequencing was done on a sample of PBMCs. The V and J genes are TRBV2 and TRBJ2-3; 8 bases are shared with TRBD2. The CDR3 region has the DNA TGTGCCAGCAGTGTGGTAGCGGGAAGCACAGATACGCAGTATTTT. It encodes CASSVVAGSTDTQYF.